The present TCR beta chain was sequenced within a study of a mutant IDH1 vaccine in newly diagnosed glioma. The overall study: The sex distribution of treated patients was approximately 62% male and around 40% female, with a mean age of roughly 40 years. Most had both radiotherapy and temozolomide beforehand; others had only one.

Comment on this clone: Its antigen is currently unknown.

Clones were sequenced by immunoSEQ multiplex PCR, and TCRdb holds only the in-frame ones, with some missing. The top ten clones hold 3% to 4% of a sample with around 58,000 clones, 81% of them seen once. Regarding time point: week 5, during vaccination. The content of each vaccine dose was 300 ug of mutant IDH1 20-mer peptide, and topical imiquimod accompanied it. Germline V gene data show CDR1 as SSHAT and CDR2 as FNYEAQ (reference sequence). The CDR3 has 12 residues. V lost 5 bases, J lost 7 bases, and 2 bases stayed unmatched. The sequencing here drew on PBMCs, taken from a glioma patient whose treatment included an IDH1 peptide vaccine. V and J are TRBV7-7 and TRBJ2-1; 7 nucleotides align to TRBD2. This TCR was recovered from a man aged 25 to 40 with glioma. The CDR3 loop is CASSGGGNEQFF. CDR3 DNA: TGTGCCAGCAGCGGGGGGGGGAATGAGCAGTTCTTC.